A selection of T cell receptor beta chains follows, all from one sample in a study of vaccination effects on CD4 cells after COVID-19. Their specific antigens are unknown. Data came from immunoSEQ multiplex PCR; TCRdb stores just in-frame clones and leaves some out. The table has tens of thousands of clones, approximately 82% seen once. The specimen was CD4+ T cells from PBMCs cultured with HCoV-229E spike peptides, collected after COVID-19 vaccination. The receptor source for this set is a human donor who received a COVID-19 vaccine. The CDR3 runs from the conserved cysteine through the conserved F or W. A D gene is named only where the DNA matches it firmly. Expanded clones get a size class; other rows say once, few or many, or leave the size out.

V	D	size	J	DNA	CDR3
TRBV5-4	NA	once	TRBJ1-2	TGTGCCAGCAGCTTGAAGGCTGGGGTGTCAGACTATGGCTACACCTTC	CASSLKAGVSDYGYTF
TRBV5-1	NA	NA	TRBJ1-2	TGCGCCAGCAGCTTCGACAGTAACTATGGCTACACCTTC	CASSFDSNYGYTF
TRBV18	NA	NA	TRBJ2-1	TGTGCCAGCTCACCATATGGCCCCCAAAGGAGCTACAATGAGCAGTTCTTC	CASSPYGPQRSYNEQFF
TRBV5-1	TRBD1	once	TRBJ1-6	TGCGCCAGCAGCACGACAGGGACTGGTTCACCCCTCCACTTT	CASSTTGTGSPLHF
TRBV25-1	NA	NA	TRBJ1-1	TGTGCCAGCAGTGGACATGAGAACACTGAAGCTTTCTTT	CASSGHENTEAFF
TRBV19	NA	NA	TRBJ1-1	TGTGCCAGTAGTATAGTTTGGGCAGCTGAAGCTTTCTTT	CASSIVWAAEAFF
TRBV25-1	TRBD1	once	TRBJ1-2	TGTGCCAGCAGTCCGGCAGGGGGTAGTGGCTACACCTTC	CASSPAGGSGYTF
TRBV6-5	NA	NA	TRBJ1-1	TGTGCCAGCAGAAAGGGAGAAACTGAAGCTTTCTTT	CASRKGETEAFF
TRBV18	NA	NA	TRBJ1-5	TGTGCCAGCTCACCGCGACTGGGATCGAGCAATCAGCCCCAGCATTTT	CASSPRLGSSNQPQHF
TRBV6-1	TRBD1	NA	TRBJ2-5	TGTGCCAGCAGTGAGGGGGGACAGGGGTTTGTGGAGACCCAGTACTTC	CASSEGGQGFVETQYF
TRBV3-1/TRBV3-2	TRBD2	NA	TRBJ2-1	TGTGCCAGCAGCCTTAGCGGGGGAAGCTCCTACAATGAGCAGTTCTTC	CASSLSGGSSYNEQFF
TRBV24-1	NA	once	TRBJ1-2	TGTGCCACCAGTGATTCCAGACAGATAAACTATGGCTACACCTTC	CATSDSRQINYGYTF
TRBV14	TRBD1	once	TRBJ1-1	TGTGCCAGCAGCGACAGGGGCACTGAAGCTTTCTTT	CASSDRGTEAFF
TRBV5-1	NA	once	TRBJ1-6	TGCGCCAGCAGCTTGGCCGGCCAGAGCTCCTATAATTCACCCCTCCACTTT	CASSLAGQSSYNSPLHF
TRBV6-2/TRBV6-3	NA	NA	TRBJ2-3	TGTGCCAGCAGTTACCCTTCCCAAGCCGATACGCAGTATTTT	CASSYPSQADTQYF
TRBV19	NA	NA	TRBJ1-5	TGTGCCAGTAGTATAGGCGTGAGCAATCAGCCCCAGCATTTT	CASSIGVSNQPQHF
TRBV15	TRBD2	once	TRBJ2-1	TGTGCCACCAGGGGTTTGGGGGGGGGATACAATGAGCAGTTCTTC	CATRGLGGGYNEQFF
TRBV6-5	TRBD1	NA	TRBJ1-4	TGTGCCAGCAGGGACAGGGCCGAAAAACTGTTTTTT	CASRDRAEKLFF
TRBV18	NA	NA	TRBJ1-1	TGTGCCAGCTCACCACCGCGCGGGGTCGGGTACACTGAAGCTTTCTTT	CASSPPRGVGYTEAFF
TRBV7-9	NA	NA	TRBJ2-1	TGTGCCAGCAGCTATAGGAGGGCGGGGCCAGCCTACAATGAGCAGTTCTTC	CASSYRRAGPAYNEQFF
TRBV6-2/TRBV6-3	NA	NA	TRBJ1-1	TGTGCCAGCAGTTACCCGTGGGGTCGGGACACTGAAGCTTTCTTT	CASSYPWGRDTEAFF
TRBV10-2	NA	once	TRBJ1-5	TGCGCCAGCAGTGAGACCCTGGCACCCCGGCCCCAGCATTTT	CASSETLAPRPQHF
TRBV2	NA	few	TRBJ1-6	TGTGCCAGCAGTGAGGAGGCATATAATTCACCCCTCCACTTT	CASSEEAYNSPLHF
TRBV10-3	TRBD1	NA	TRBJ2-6	TGTGCCATCAGTGCCCAACAGGGGCTCACCTCTGGGGCCAACGTCCTGACTTTC	CAISAQQGLTSGANVLTF